Following are 18 T cell receptor beta chains from one sample sequenced in a study of neurological immune-mediated disorders. TCRdb processed the 5' RACE reads anew with MiXCR; each CDR3 protein has one entry. In the table there are fewer than 50,000 distinct CDR3 sequences, roughly 2.5% of which are singletons. The sample was PBMCs. These receptors originate from a man aged 25 to 40 with multiple sclerosis.

This clonotype was recorded many times. The chain uses TRBV28 and TRBJ1-5, with 7 bases matching TRBD1. The V segment lost 3 bases and the J segment 0 bases; nucleotides outside the gene matches: 8. Per germline, CDR1 MDHEN and CDR2 SYDVKM. The CDR3 consists of 17 residues. The CDR3 here is CASSLGVTGVSNQPQHF. For the CDR3, the DNA is TGTGCCAGCAGTTTGGGTGTTACAGGGGTTAGCAATCAGCCCCAGCATTTT.

This clonotype has a handful of counts. This may be a read error, as it is one base from a much larger clone. The CDR3 ends on some other residue instead of the conserved phenylalanine or tryptophan, so this is likely a read error. This chain joins TRBV12-3 or TRBV12-4 and TRBJ2-1; D possibly corresponds to TRBD2 (6 bases). Trimming took off 2 bases at V and 7 bases at J, with 12 bases between the two ends. The CDR3 totals 14 residues. The CDR3 reads CASSLMFGGNEQFC. The CDR3 DNA reads as TGTGCCAGCAGTTTAATGTTTGGGGGGAATGAGCAGTTCTGC.

This clonotype was observed at least ten times. V and J are TRBV12-3 or TRBV12-4 and TRBJ2-4; 7 bases fit TRBD2. J gave up 5 bases and V 3 bases, and 7 bases lay outside the gene matches. The CDR3 is made up of 15 amino acids. CDR3 sequence reads: CASSFIGGGENIQYF. The DNA for the CDR3 is TGTGCCAGCAGTTTTATCGGCGGGGGAGAAAACATTCAGTACTTC.

This clonotype was seen repeatedly, ten times or more. J is TRBJ2-2 and V is TRBV20-1; D is ambiguous. The CDR3 is 13 amino acids. With 3 bases removed from V and 2 bases from J, the gap between germline ends came to 7 bases. The germline gives CDR1 DFQATT, CDR2 SNEGSKA (reference sequence). In DNA form, the CDR3 reads TGCAGTGCTAGCACAAGTAACACCGGGGAGCTGTTTTTT. Its protein is CSASTSNTGELFF.

This clonotype came up many times. The chain links TRBV28 to TRBJ2-7; D is unclear. Germline lookup yields CDR1 MDHEN and CDR2 SYDVKM. CDR3 length: 13 amino acids. This chain's CDR3 is CASRPTEAYEQYF. CDR3 coding DNA: TGTGCTTCTCGGCCGACGGAAGCCTACGAGCAGTACTTC.

This clonotype was seen repeatedly, ten times or more. The CDR3 region is CSAGGDVYEQYF. In nucleotides, the CDR3 is TGCAGTGCTGGGGGGGACGTCTACGAGCAGTACTTC. The chain has TRBV20-1 and TRBJ2-7; TRBD2 matches at 7 bases. The CDR3 is 12 residues long. Trimming removed 5 bases from V and 3 bases from J; junction bases left unmatched: 4. Looked up from germline, CDR1 is DFQATT and CDR2 is SNEGSKA (reference sequence).

This clonotype occurred a few times. V gene TRBV6-5 combines with J gene TRBJ2-3; 8 bases map to TRBD2. J gave up 3 bases and V 2 bases, and 7 bases lay outside the gene matches. The CDR3 totals 16 residues. Germline CDR1 MNHEY, CDR2 SVGAGI. The CDR3 region is CASSYTSGRGTDTQYF. CDR3 in DNA: TGTGCCAGCAGTTACACCAGCGGGAGAGGGACAGATACGCAGTATTTT.

This clonotype was seen repeatedly, ten times or more. The rearrangement joins TRBV9 to TRBJ1-6, with a tentative D call TRBD1 (5 bases). Germline V CDR1 and CDR2: SGDLS, YYNGEE. The CDR3 sequence is 17 residues long. The V gene lost 4 bases and the J gene lost 7 bases, with 21 bases spanning the gap. In nucleotides, the CDR3 is TGTGCCAGCAGCCCCCGACCCCCGGGGCAGACAAATTCACCCCTCCACTTT. Its protein is CASSPRPPGQTNSPLHF.

This clonotype has ten or more counts. The chain combines TRBV20-1 with TRBJ2-1; tentatively, D is TRBD1 (6 bases). The germline V and J ends were trimmed by 8 bases and 0 bases, with 14 bases remaining between them. In germline, CDR1 is DFQATT, CDR2 SNEGSKA (reference sequence). The CDR3 is 14 residues long. The CDR3 DNA is TGCAGTCTTCAGAGGGGGAGCTCCTACAATGAGCAGTTCTTC. This sequence encodes CSLQRGSSYNEQFF.

This clonotype was found many times. This chain joins TRBV7-9 and TRBJ1-1, with D possibly matching TRBD1 (5 bases). The V end was cut by 7 bases, the J end by 4 bases, with 25 bases between. The CDR3 totals 17 residues. Germline values: CDR1 SEHNR, CDR2 FQNEAQ (reference sequence). CDR3 sequence (DNA): TGTGCCAGCACCCCCGTAGCTAGACGGGGCCGGGGCACTGAAGCTTTCTTT. Translation: CASTPVARRGRGTEAFF.

This clonotype was seen repeatedly, ten times or more. The V and J genes are TRBV28 and TRBJ1-5; D ambiguous. Germline lookup yields CDR1 MDHEN and CDR2 SYDVKM. The V end lost 6 bases, the J end lost 3 bases, and 15 bases lay between the germline ends. This CDR3 spans 15 amino acids. The CDR3 DNA reads as TGTGCCAGCAGACCGCCCGGGATAGACAATCAGCCCCAGCATTTT. It specifies CASRPPGIDNQPQHF.

This clonotype has ten or more counts. The chain couples TRBV9 to TRBJ1-1; D is uncertain. The germline V gene has CDR1 SGDLS and CDR2 YYNGEE. V shed 0 bases and J shed 4 bases, with 7 bases lying between them. The CDR3 has 13 residues. CDR3 protein: CASSVAPGTEAFF. The CDR3 bases are TGTGCCAGCAGCGTAGCCCCCGGCACTGAAGCTTTCTTT. The variable domain in full, completed from reference TRBV9 and TRBJ1-1, reads DSGVTQTPKHLITATGQRVTLRCSPRSGDLSVYWYQQSLDQGLQFLIQYYNGEERAKGNILERFSAQQFPDLHSELNLSSLELGDSALYFCASSVAPGTEAFFGQGTRLTVV.

The chain employs TRBV7-2 and TRBJ2-1; D gene uncertain. Germline V gives CDR1 SGHTA, CDR2 FQGNSA. V dropped 5 bases and J dropped 0 bases, with 11 bases sitting between them. This CDR3 is 15 amino acids long. CDR3 sequence: CASSHSPSSYNEQFF. The CDR3 DNA reads TGTGCCAGCAGCCATAGCCCCAGCTCCTACAATGAGCAGTTCTTC. Looking up the rest from reference TRBV7-2 and TRBJ2-1 gives the full variable domain: GAGVSQSPSNKVTEKGKDVELRCDPISGHTALYWYRQSLGQGLEFLIYFQGNSAPDKSGLPSDRFSAERTGGSVSTLTIQRTQQEDSAVYLCASSHSPSSYNEQFFGPGTRLTVL.

This clonotype was seen many times. The chain combines TRBV5-5 with TRBJ1-2; 10 bases map to TRBD1. The junction had 9 bases not matched to a gene; V was cut back by 0 bases and J by 7 bases. The CDR3 extends over 16 amino acids. Germline assignment: CDR1 SGHKS and CDR2 YYEKEE (reference sequence). The DNA of the CDR3 is TGTGCCAGCAGCTTGGCCTGGGACAGGGGCGACGGTGGCTACACCTTC. This translates into CASSLAWDRGDGGYTF.

This clonotype was picked up many times. The chain links TRBV7-2 to TRBJ1-1; D ambiguous. Trimming removed 3 bases from V and 4 bases from J, with 12 bases in between. CDR3 length: 14 amino acids. From germline, CDR1 is SGHTA and CDR2 FQGNSA. The CDR3 region has the DNA TGTGCCAGCAGCTTGTATAAAGTCCGCACTGAAGCTTTCTTT. It codes for CASSLYKVRTEAFF.

This clonotype was picked up many times. The chain has TRBV14 and TRBJ2-7, with 7 bases aligning to TRBD1. CDR3 length: 14 residues. V lost 4 bases to trimming and J lost 2 bases; unmatched junction nucleotides: 5. Germline CDR1 and CDR2: SGHDN and FVKESK. CDR3 DNA: TGTGCCAGCAGCCGATCCGACAGGGCCTACGAGCAGTACTTC. Its protein product is CASSRSDRAYEQYF.

In this sample, this clonotype turned up many times. The limits of the CDR3 on the DNA are not certain, so only TCRdb's listed CDR3 is given. This rearrangement joins TRBV20-1 to TRBJ2-4; no check of the table's D call, TRBD1, against the DNA was made. CDR1 and CDR2 (germline): DFQATT, SNEGSKA (reference sequence). The CDR3 adds up to 17 amino acids, both ends counted. The CDR3 sequence: CSSSGQGGPLAKNIQYF.

This clonotype appeared many times. The J gene is TRBJ2-2, the V gene TRBV5-1; 7 bases are shared with TRBD2. The trim removed 1 base at V and 3 bases at J, leaving 6 bases unmatched. CDR1 and CDR2 from the germline V gene are SGHRS and YFSETQ. The CDR3 runs to 16 residues. In DNA, the CDR3 is TGCGCCAGCAGCTTGAGTGGCGGGGGAGACACCGGGGAGCTGTTTTTT. Encoded protein: CASSLSGGGDTGELFF. Supplemented by reference TRBV5-1 and TRBJ2-2, the full variable domain reads KAGVTQTPRYLIKTRGQQVTLSCSPISGHRSVSWYQQTPGQGLQFLFEYFSETQRNKGNFPGRFSGRQFSNSRSEMNVSTLELGDSALYLCASSLSGGGDTGELFFGEGSRLTVL.